This T cell receptor beta chain was recorded in a study of T cell responses to AZD1222 COVID-19 vaccine. CDR3 length: 17 residues. The V gene end was trimmed by 2 bases and the J gene end by 5 bases; junction bases not matched to a gene: 10. Looked up from germline, CDR1 is SGHAT and CDR2 is FQNNGV. Some clones are missing from TCRdb's copy, which holds only in-frame ones; the method was immunoSEQ multiplex PCR. The table records more than 85,000 clones, 84% of them present only once. The sample here was peripheral blood, taken on day 0 of AZD1222 vaccination. The chain couples TRBV11-2 to TRBJ2-5; 11 nucleotides match TRBD1. This receptor was identified in an adult in good health. The CDR3 DNA reads TGTGCCAGCAGCTTACGTTTCGGACAGGGGGCTTTGGAGACCCAGTACTTC. The encoded protein is CASSLRFGQGALETQYF.